This T cell receptor (beta chain) was recovered during a study of cytomegalovirus exposure and HLA in healthy donors. The V gene lost 2 bases and the J gene lost 2 bases, with 11 bases spanning the gap. The CDR3 has 14 amino acids. The V gene's germline CDR1 is SGHRS and CDR2 YFSETQ. The PCR ran on 60 Vbeta and 13 Jbeta primers. Profiled with immunoSEQ multiplex PCR; TCRdb holds only in-frame clones, not every one. Among approximately 55,000 clones listed, 65% to 85% were seen once. Source material: PBMCs. This receptor was taken from a boy younger than 18 in good health and CMV-seropositive. This rearrangement joins TRBV5-1 to TRBJ2-7, with a possible D match to TRBD1 (5 bases). CDR3 in amino acids: CASSFQGIPYEQYF. The CDR3 DNA reads as TGCGCCAGCAGCTTTCAGGGTATTCCCTACGAGCAGTACTTC.